Below, 27 T cell receptor beta chains from the same sample are listed, as sequenced in a study of Graves' ophthalmopathy and Graves' hyperthyroidism. Using RNA transcripts, the TCR beta CDR3 regions were amplified. The first round was an RT-PCR with HTBI primers, and the second round was a multiplex PCR. TCRdb called the multiplex PCR reads again in MiXCR, with one record for every CDR3 protein. Of 200,000 to 250,000 distinct CDR3 sequences listed, approximately 21% were seen once; the top ten hold 35% to 55%. Sequenced material: peripheral blood. These receptors were obtained from a woman between 45 and 60 years old with Graves' ophthalmopathy.

The chain uses TRBV9 and TRBJ1-6; 7 bases line up with TRBD1. The CDR3 consists of 15 residues. After removal of 8 bases from V and 0 bases from J, the junction contained 5 bases not matched to a gene. Germline V gives CDR1 SGDLS, CDR2 YYNGEE. For the CDR3, the DNA is TGTGCCAGTTCGACAGGGAGCTCCTATAATTCACCCCTCCACTTT. This gives the protein CASSTGSSYNSPLHF.

The chain joins TRBV30 to TRBJ2-3; D remains ambiguous. Trimming pared 2 bases from V and 2 bases from J, leaving 14 bases between. The CDR3 runs 15 residues. Germline V gives CDR1 GTSNPN, CDR2 SVGIG (reference sequence). The CDR3 DNA sequence: TGTGCCTGGAGTCCGGGCCAATCCCACACAGATACGCAGTATTTT. It specifies CAWSPGQSHTDTQYF.

This chain connects TRBV20-1 to TRBJ2-5, with D possibly TRBD2 on 5 matching bases. The CDR3 length is 15 residues. The germline V gene encodes CDR1 DFQATT and CDR2 SNEGSKA (reference sequence). V dropped 4 bases and J dropped 7 bases, with 22 bases sitting between them. CDR3 in DNA: TGCAGTGCTATCTCGACTACTGACACTGCGGGGACCCAGTACTTC. Its protein is CSAISTTDTAGTQYF.

This clonotype was seen many times. J is TRBJ2-5 and V is TRBV12-3 or TRBV12-4, with TRBD2 identical over 7 bases. This CDR3 is 14 amino acids long. The V segment lost 3 bases and the J segment 4 bases; nucleotides outside the gene matches: 5. CDR3 loop: CASSLLGRAETQYF. The CDR3 DNA reads as TGTGCCAGCAGTTTGTTAGGGAGGGCAGAGACCCAGTACTTC.

Many counts were recorded for this clonotype. The chain recombines TRBV7-2 with TRBJ2-5; maybe TRBD2 (6 bases). The CDR3 has 14 residues. Germline V lookup: CDR1 SGHTA, CDR2 FQGNSA. V was clipped by 3 bases and J by 4 bases, with 12 bases between them. CDR3 DNA sequence: TGTGCCAGCAGCTTGGGCGGGACGGGAGAGACCCAGTACTTC. It is translated as CASSLGGTGETQYF. The variable domain in full, with the rest retrieved from reference TRBV7-2 and TRBJ2-5, is GAGVSQSPSNKVTEKGKDVELRCDPISGHTALYWYRQSLGQGLEFLIYFQGNSAPDKSGLPSDRFSAERTGGSVSTLTIQRTQQEDSAVYLCASSLGGTGETQYFGPGTRLLVL.

In this sample, this clonotype turned up many times. This chain uses TRBV25-1 with TRBJ2-5; 7 bases match TRBD1. This CDR3 has 13 amino acids. V shed 3 bases, J shed 5 bases, and the junction held 3 bases outside the gene matches. From germline, CDR1 is MGHDK and CDR2 SYGVNS. In DNA, the CDR3 is TGTGCCAGCAGTGATACAGGGGTTGAGACCCAGTACTTC. This encodes CASSDTGVETQYF.

A note on this clonotype: This sequence may be a read error, since a much larger clone differs from it by one base. Since no conserved phenylalanine or tryptophan closes the CDR3, a read error is the likely cause. The V gene is TRBV6-2 or TRBV6-3, the J gene TRBJ2-2; tentatively, D is TRBD1 (5 bases). V was pared by 11 bases and J by 3 bases, with 13 bases between. The CDR3 spans 13 residues. CDR1 is MNHEY, CDR2 SVGEGT, per germline. The CDR3 region has the DNA TGTGCCTGCCAGGGAACTTACACCGGGGAGCTGTTTATT. It encodes CACQGTYTGELFI.

This clonotype has ten or more counts. This chain uses TRBV12-3 or TRBV12-4 with TRBJ1-1; D perhaps matches TRBD1 (6 bases). Trimming stripped 6 bases from V and 4 bases from J, with 18 bases between. This CDR3 spans 15 amino acids. CDR3 in amino acids: CASRTAGGGRTEAFF. The CDR3 DNA follows: TGTGCCAGCAGGACCGCGGGGGGGGGGCGCACTGAAGCTTTCTTT.

The table lists this clonotype with many counts. The gene calls are TRBV12-3 or TRBV12-4 and TRBJ1-5; 7 bases are shared with TRBD1. Unmatched junction bases numbered 2, after V lost 6 bases and J lost 6 bases. CDR3 length equals 12 residues. The CDR3 nucleotides read TGTGCCAGCAGGCAGGGGGGTCAGCCCCAGCATTTT. Its translation: CASRQGGQPQHF.

This clonotype was picked up many times. V and J are TRBV20-1 and TRBJ2-5, with D possibly called TRBD1 or TRBD2 (5 bases each). V shed 0 bases and J shed 4 bases, with 12 bases lying between them. The CDR3 covers 14 residues. Germline loops: CDR1 DFQATT, CDR2 SNEGSKA (reference sequence). The chain's CDR3 is CSARDPGARETQYF. DNA for the CDR3: TGCAGTGCTAGAGATCCCGGGGCCCGAGAGACCCAGTACTTC.

This clonotype was found a few times. The J gene is TRBJ2-7, the V gene TRBV3-1; 9 nucleotides match TRBD2. V was pared by 0 bases and J by 3 bases, with 9 bases of the junction left unmatched. Germline lookup yields CDR1 LGHDT and CDR2 YNNKEL (reference sequence). The CDR3 sequence is 17 residues long. The CDR3 DNA follows: TGTGCCAGCAGCCAAGATGTCTTGAGCGGGAGGCTCTACGAGCAGTACTTC. It is translated as CASSQDVLSGRLYEQYF.

This clonotype was seen more than once but under ten times. This chain links TRBV19 with TRBJ1-1; weak D call: TRBD1 (5 bases). The CDR3 has 13 amino acids. The V end lost 0 bases, the J end lost 8 bases, and 10 bases lay between the germline ends. CDR1 is LNHDA, CDR2 SQIVND, per germline (reference sequence). As DNA, the CDR3 is TGTGCCAGTAGTATAGATTTGGGGCCCGAAGCTTTCTTT. This sequence encodes CASSIDLGPEAFF.

This clonotype was observed many times. The gene calls are TRBV19 and TRBJ2-7; D is undetermined. The CDR3 is 13 residues long. CDR1 is LNHDA and CDR2 is SQIVND in the germline V gene (reference sequence). Trimming took off 5 bases at V and 3 bases at J, with 11 bases between the two ends. For the CDR3, the DNA is TGTGCCAGTAGTCAACCCCCTATCTACGAGCAGTACTTC. This sequence encodes CASSQPPIYEQYF.

V and J are TRBV6-4 and TRBJ1-1; 7 bases are a match to TRBD1. The germline V gene encodes CDR1 MRHNA and CDR2 SNTAGT. Trimming cost V 6 bases and J 3 bases; bases outside gene matches: 10. This CDR3 is 15 amino acids long. The CDR3 spells CASSSTATGYTEAFF. The CDR3 coding sequence is TGTGCCAGCAGCTCTACGGCGACAGGGTACACTGAAGCTTTCTTT.

In this sample, this clonotype turned up many times. The rearrangement links TRBV6-1 to TRBJ2-5; D gene uncertain. Germline V CDR1 and CDR2: MNHNS, SASEGT. Deletions cut 0 bases from V and 5 bases from J, with 10 bases between. The length of the CDR3 is 14 residues. The CDR3 sequence is CASSEAGWAETQYF. CDR3 nucleotides: TGTGCCAGCAGTGAAGCGGGATGGGCTGAGACCCAGTACTTC.

This clonotype showed up just once. The CDR3 DNA sequence: TGTGCCAGCACCCCAGGACAGGGGGGCGTTGTGCCTGAAGCTTTCTTT. Protein: CASTPGQGGVVPEAFF. V is TRBV11-1 and J is TRBJ1-1; 10 bases map to TRBD1. The CDR3 is made up of 16 amino acids. CDR1 and CDR2 (germline): SGHAT, FQDESV (reference sequence). The junction had 14 bases not matched to a gene; V was cut back by 7 bases and J by 6 bases. The full variable domain, completed using reference TRBV11-1 and TRBJ1-1, is EAEVAQSPRYKITEKSQAVAFWCDPISGHATLYWYRQILGQGPELLVQFQDESVVDDSQLPKDRFSAERLKGVDSTLKIQPAELGDSAMYLCASTPGQGGVVPEAFFGQGTRLTVV.

This clonotype came up many times. The CDR3, as DNA: TGTGCCTGGAGTGACAGGGGGCTGGGCTATGGCTACACCTTC. Amino acids: CAWSDRGLGYGYTF. The genes are TRBV30 and TRBJ1-2, with 9 positions matching TRBD1. The V and J ends lost 1 base and 4 bases, in that order; junction bases with no gene match: 4. Germline CDR1 reads GTSNPN; CDR2 reads SVGIG (reference sequence). The CDR3 has 14 amino acids.

This clonotype was recorded at least ten times. The chain has TRBV19 and TRBJ2-7, with 12 bases matching TRBD1. The CDR3 consists of 17 residues. CDR1 and CDR2 (germline): LNHDA, SQIVND (reference sequence). Trimming removed 3 bases from V and 2 bases from J; junction bases left unmatched: 8. This CDR3 reads CASSMWDRGPAAYEQYF. In DNA form, the CDR3 reads TGTGCCAGTAGTATGTGGGACAGGGGGCCGGCGGCCTACGAGCAGTACTTC.

This clonotype has a count of ten or more. This chain connects TRBV28 to TRBJ1-6; D ambiguous. There are 14 residues in the CDR3. Trimming removed 7 bases at V and 5 bases at J, with 12 bases between. Per germline, CDR1 MDHEN and CDR2 SYDVKM. CDR3 loop: CASNPLDNNSPLHF. DNA of the CDR3: TGTGCCAGCAACCCTCTAGATAATAATTCACCCCTCCACTTT.

The genes are TRBV2 and TRBJ2-2, with TRBD2 identical over 8 bases. The CDR3 sequence is 15 residues long. V trimming: 8 bases; J trimming: 5 bases; junction bases outside the gene matches: 10. The V gene's germline CDR1 is SNHLY and CDR2 FYNNEI. The CDR3: CASGGSGGDTGELFF. The CDR3 nucleotides read TGTGCCAGCGGGGGTTCGGGAGGGGATACCGGGGAGCTGTTTTTT. Drawing the rest from reference TRBV2 and TRBJ2-2, the complete variable domain is EPEVTQTPSHQVTQMGQEVILRCVPISNHLYFYWYRQILGQKVEFLVSFYNNEISEKSEIFDDQFSVERPDGSNFTLKIRSTKLEDSAMYFCASGGSGGDTGELFFGEGSRLTVL.

J is TRBJ2-7 and V is TRBV6-4; no definite D call. The length of the CDR3 is 13 residues. Trimming pared 10 bases from V and 5 bases from J, leaving 18 bases between. Germline assignment: CDR1 MRHNA and CDR2 SNTAGT. The CDR3 DNA is TGTGCCACTACCGGGTCGAACGTCGACGAGCAGTACTTC. The encoded protein is CATTGSNVDEQYF.

The chain employs TRBV10-3 and TRBJ2-7; TRBD2 might be the D (6 bases). Germline V gene lookup returns CDR1 ENHRY and CDR2 SYGVKD. V lost 1 base and J 1 base, leaving 11 bases between the germline ends. This CDR3 has 15 residues. CDR3 protein: CAISEYGDSSYEQYF. The CDR3 DNA is TGTGCCATCAGTGAGTACGGGGACTCATCCTACGAGCAGTACTTC.

This rearrangement joins TRBV30 to TRBJ2-4, with a tentative D call TRBD1 (5 bases). Trimming removed 4 bases from V and 0 bases from J, with 19 bases in between. Germline CDR1 and CDR2: GTSNPN and SVGIG (reference sequence). The CDR3 has 17 residues. The CDR3 coding sequence is TGTGCCTGGACCCCCCCGTCCAGGGCCCTAGCCAAAAACATTCAGTACTTC. This encodes CAWTPPSRALAKNIQYF.

This clonotype was found many times. The J gene is TRBJ2-6, the V gene TRBV5-5; D is possibly TRBD1 or TRBD2 (5 bases each). Germline lookup yields CDR1 SGHKS and CDR2 YYEKEE (reference sequence). The V and J ends lost 7 bases and 1 base respectively, with 15 bases between them. The CDR3 consists of 16 residues. The CDR3 here is CASWDLTYSGANVLTF. DNA for the CDR3: TGTGCCAGCTGGGACCTTACCTATTCTGGGGCCAACGTCCTGACTTTC.

This clonotype was detected many times. The chain combines TRBV10-2 with TRBJ1-5; D is possibly TRBD1 (5 bases). The CDR3 extends over 15 amino acids. V was pared by 6 bases and J by 2 bases, with 14 bases between. Germline lookup yields CDR1 WSHSY and CDR2 SAAADI. The CDR3 bases are TGCGCCAGCAGCAACCGCACAGGCCGCAATCAGCCCCAGCATTTT. Translating gives CASSNRTGRNQPQHF.

In its sample, this clonotype was seen many times. V is TRBV2 and J is TRBJ2-5; 13 nucleotides match TRBD2. Looked up from germline, CDR1 is SNHLY and CDR2 is FYNNEI. V gave up 6 bases and J gave up 2 bases; unmatched junction bases: 3. The CDR3 is 15 residues long. The CDR3 spells CASRQLAGGQETQYF. The DNA for the CDR3 is TGTGCCAGCAGACAACTAGCGGGAGGGCAAGAGACCCAGTACTTC.

On this clonotype: Since a much larger clone is just one base distant, this may be a read error. This chain connects TRBV2 to TRBJ2-7, with D tentatively TRBD2 (5 bases). Trimming left V 6 bases short and J 1 base short, with 13 bases between. There are 14 residues in the CDR3. Germline V gene data show CDR1 as SNHLY and CDR2 as FYNNEI. The CDR3 protein is CASRLGLGSYEQYF. The CDR3 bases are TGTGCCAGCAGACTCGGACTGGGATCCTACGAGCAGTACTTC. Together with reference TRBV2 and TRBJ2-7, the CDR3 gives the full variable domain: EPEVTQTPSHQVTQMGQEVILRCVPISNHLYFYWYRQILGQKVEFLVSFYNNEISEKSEIFDDQFSVERPDGSNFTLKIRSTKLEDSAMYFCASRLGLGSYEQYFGPGTRLTVT.